This T cell receptor beta chain was found in a study of T cells in localized non-small cell lung cancer. Regarding the study as a whole: Increased T cell density in blood showed an association with longer overall survival.

Method: immunoSEQ multiplex PCR; TCRdb's copy keeps in-frame clones and lacks some. The sample includes some 37,000 clones, about 87% of them seen just once. A note on this clone: Its antigen remains unknown.

Per germline, CDR1 SGHVS and CDR2 FQNEAQ. Trimming removed 6 bases from V and 7 bases from J, with 13 bases in between. This CDR3 has 13 residues. This TCR was recovered from a woman aged 35 to 70 with stage I lung adenocarcinoma. Sequenced material: peripheral blood, taken before any cancer treatment. The V and J genes are TRBV7-8 and TRBJ2-1; no definite D call. The CDR3 loop reads CASRPSEWNEQFF. The CDR3, as DNA: TGTGCCAGCAGACCGTCGGAGTGGAATGAGCAGTTCTTC.